This paragraph covers one T cell receptor beta chain sequence. These data originate in a study of control samples from healthy donors and cancer patients. Only in-frame clones appear in the TCRdb table, and some are missing; sequencing was by immunoSEQ multiplex PCR. The sample lists around 130,000 clones, about 90% seen once, with 6% to 9.5% in the top ten. The germline V gene encodes CDR1 LNHDA and CDR2 SQIVND (reference sequence). V was cut by 5 bases and J by 12 bases, with 16 bases left in between. This CDR3 comprises 12 residues. The TCR sequence derives from a man aged 50-59 years with head and neck cancer. The material sequenced was PBMCs. The chain is built from TRBV19 and TRBJ1-1; D remains ambiguous. The CDR3 loop reads CASSWEGRESFF. The CDR3 DNA sequence: TGTGCCAGTAGTTGGGAAGGGCGGGAATCTTTCTTT.